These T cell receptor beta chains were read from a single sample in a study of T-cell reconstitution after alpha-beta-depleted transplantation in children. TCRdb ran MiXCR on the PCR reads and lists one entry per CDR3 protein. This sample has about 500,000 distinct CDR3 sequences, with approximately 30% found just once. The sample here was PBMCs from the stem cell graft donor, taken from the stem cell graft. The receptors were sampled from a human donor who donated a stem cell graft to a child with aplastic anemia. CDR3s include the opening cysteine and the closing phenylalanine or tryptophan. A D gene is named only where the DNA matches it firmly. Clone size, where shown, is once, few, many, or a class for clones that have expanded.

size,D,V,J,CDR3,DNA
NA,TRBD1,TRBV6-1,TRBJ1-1,CASRTGTGSTEAFF,TGTGCCAGCCGTACCGGGACAGGGTCGACCGAAGCTTTCTTT
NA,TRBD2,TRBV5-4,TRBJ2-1,CASSLEHQGLAVSGNEQFF,TGTGCCAGCAGCTTGGAACACCAAGGACTAGCGGTGTCGGGCAATGAGCAGTTCTTC
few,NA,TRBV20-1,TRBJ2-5,CSARVLARSQYF,TGCAGTGCTAGAGTACTAGCCCGTAGCCAGTACTTC
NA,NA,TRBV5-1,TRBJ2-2,CASSLNEAPNTGELFF,TGCGCCAGCAGCTTGAACGAGGCCCCGAACACCGGGGAGCTGTTTTTT
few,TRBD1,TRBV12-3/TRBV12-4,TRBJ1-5,CASSGGQGAGQPQHF,TGTGCCAGCAGTGGGGGACAGGGGGCCGGGCAGCCCCAGCATTTT
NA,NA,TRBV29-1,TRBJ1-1,CSVVGMGMNTEAFF,TGCAGCGTTGTGGGGATGGGAATGAACACTGAAGCTTTCTTT
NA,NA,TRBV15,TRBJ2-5,CATSSGIPRETQYF,TGTGCCACCAGCAGCGGGATCCCGAGAGAGACCCAGTACTTC
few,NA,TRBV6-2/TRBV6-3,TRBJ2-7,CASRDYEQYF,TGTGCCAGCAGGGATTACGAGCAGTACTTC
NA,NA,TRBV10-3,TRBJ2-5,CAIKPTGSQETQYF,TGTGCCATCAAGCCGACAGGATCCCAAGAGACCCAGTACTTC
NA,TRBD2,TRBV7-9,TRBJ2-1,CASSPRGGEGSYNEQFF,TGTGCCAGCAGCCCAAGAGGAGGGGAGGGTTCCTACAATGAGCAGTTCTTC
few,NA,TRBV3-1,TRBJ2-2,CASSPGLGGTAGELFF,TGTGCCAGCAGCCCTGGACTAGGTGGGACAGCCGGGGAGCTGTTTTTT
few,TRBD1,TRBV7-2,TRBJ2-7,CASSLVTGGSDAYEQYF,TGTGCCAGCAGCTTAGTTACAGGGGGTAGCGACGCCTACGAGCAGTACTTC
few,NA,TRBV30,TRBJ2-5,CAWRSRETQYF,TGTGCCTGGAGGTCAAGAGAGACCCAGTACTTC
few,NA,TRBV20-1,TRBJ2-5,CSARVRRSQETQYF,TGCAGTGCTAGAGTGCGGCGTTCCCAAGAGACCCAGTACTTC
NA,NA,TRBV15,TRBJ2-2,CATSSRRRSTGELFF,TGTGCCACCAGCAGTAGAAGACGGAGCACCGGGGAGCTGTTTTTT
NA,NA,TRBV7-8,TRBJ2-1,CASSFEVGNEQFF,TGTGCCAGCAGCTTCGAGGTCGGGAATGAGCAGTTCTTC
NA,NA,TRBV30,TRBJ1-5,CAWSLRGNQPQHF,TGTGCCTGGAGCCTCCGGGGGAATCAGCCCCAGCATTTT
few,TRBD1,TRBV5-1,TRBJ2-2,CASSSRTGPERYTGELFF,TGCGCCAGCAGCAGCAGGACAGGACCCGAGAGGTACACCGGGGAGCTGTTTTTT
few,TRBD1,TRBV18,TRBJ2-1,CASSPRRTGGQFF,TGTGCCAGCTCACCGCGAAGGACAGGTGGGCAGTTCTTC
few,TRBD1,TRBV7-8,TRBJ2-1,CASDRDRVSDEQFF,TGTGCCAGCGACCGGGACAGGGTATCGGATGAGCAGTTCTTC
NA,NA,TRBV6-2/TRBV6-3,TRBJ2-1,CASSYPRDSYNEQFF,TGTGCCAGCAGTTACCCGAGGGACTCCTACAATGAGCAGTTCTTC
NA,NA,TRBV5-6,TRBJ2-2,CASSRDLNTGELFF,TGTGCCAGCAGCCGGGACTTGAACACCGGGGAGCTGTTTTTT
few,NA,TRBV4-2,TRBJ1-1,CASSQTTGMNTEAFF,TGTGCCAGCAGCCAAACCACAGGGATGAACACTGAAGCTTTCTTT
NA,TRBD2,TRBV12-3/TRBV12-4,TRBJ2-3,CASSFLAGSTDTQYF,TGTGCCAGCAGTTTTCTAGCGGGTAGCACAGATACGCAGTATTTT
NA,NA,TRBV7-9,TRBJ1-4,CASSLAHEKLFF,TGTGCCAGCAGCTTAGCCCATGAAAAACTGTTTTTT
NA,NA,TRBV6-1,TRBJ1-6,CASTMGPDNSPLHF,TGTGCCAGCACCATGGGGCCAGATAATTCACCCCTCCACTTT